This is a list of T cell receptor beta chains from one sample in a study of OX40 agonist ivuxolimab in advanced cancers. Some clones are missing from TCRdb's copy, which holds only in-frame ones; the method was immunoSEQ multiplex PCR. Here the sample spans 61,000 or so clones, less than 90% being singletons. Sequencing used CD4+ or CD8+ T cells sorted from blood, obtained in a trial of the OX40 agonist ivuxolimab. The source of these receptors is an adult with an advanced solid tumor such as melanoma, head and neck, liver or kidney cancer. Each CDR3 is given with its conserved first and last residue. D genes are given only for firm matches. The listing skips clone size in some rows; elsewhere it reads once, few, many or a size class.

J gene: TRBJ2-7
D gene: NA
clone size: NA
V gene: TRBV7-3
CDR3 DNA: TGTGCCAGCAGCCCATCAGCGGCTCTGGTCTACGAGCAGTACTTC
CDR3 protein: CASSPSAALVYEQYF

J gene: TRBJ1-1
D gene: NA
clone size: NA
V gene: TRBV19
CDR3 DNA: TGTGCCAGTAGTATAGATTGGGACACTGAAGCTTTCTTT
CDR3 protein: CASSIDWDTEAFF

J gene: TRBJ1-1
D gene: NA
clone size: NA
V gene: TRBV7-6
CDR3 DNA: TGTGCCAGCAGCTTAGACAGAATGAACACTGAAGCTTTCTTT
CDR3 protein: CASSLDRMNTEAFF

J gene: TRBJ2-5
D gene: TRBD2
clone size: NA
V gene: TRBV7-2
CDR3 DNA: TGTGCCAGCAGCTTAGCGCCCAGCGGGGGTCTTGGCGGAGAGACCCAGTACTTC
CDR3 protein: CASSLAPSGGLGGETQYF

J gene: TRBJ2-7
D gene: NA
clone size: NA
V gene: TRBV7-3
CDR3 DNA: TGTGCCAGCAGCTTAAAGGAATCCTACGAGCAGTACTTC
CDR3 protein: CASSLKESYEQYF

J gene: TRBJ1-6
D gene: NA
clone size: NA
V gene: TRBV7-2
CDR3 DNA: TGTGCCAGCAGCAGGCAGGAGAATTCACCCCTCCACTTT
CDR3 protein: CASSRQENSPLHF

J gene: TRBJ1-4
D gene: TRBD1
clone size: NA
V gene: TRBV18
CDR3 DNA: TGTGCCAGCTCACCAGGGACAGGGGAAAATGAAAAACTGTTTTTT
CDR3 protein: CASSPGTGENEKLFF

J gene: TRBJ1-2
D gene: NA
clone size: few
V gene: TRBV6-4
CDR3 DNA: TGTGCCACCAAGCGGGCAGGGGAATCCGGCTACACCTTC
CDR3 protein: CATKRAGESGYTF

J gene: TRBJ2-2
D gene: NA
clone size: NA
V gene: TRBV4-3
CDR3 DNA: TGCGCCAGCAGCCAAGAACCCCCCCAGGGCGGTGGGAACACCGGGGAGCTGTTTTTT
CDR3 protein: CASSQEPPQGGGNTGELFF

J gene: TRBJ1-4
D gene: TRBD1
clone size: NA
V gene: TRBV7-2
CDR3 DNA: TGTGCCAGCAGGGAAGGACAGGGGCTAGTGGTGGCGGAAAAACTGTTTTTT
CDR3 protein: CASREGQGLVVAEKLFF

J gene: TRBJ2-1
D gene: NA
clone size: NA
V gene: TRBV5-1
CDR3 DNA: TGCGCCAGCAGCTCACACTACGGGGCAGACAATGAGCAGTTCTTC
CDR3 protein: CASSSHYGADNEQFF

J gene: TRBJ2-1
D gene: NA
clone size: NA
V gene: TRBV9
CDR3 DNA: TGTGCCAGCAGCGTCGGCGGGGGCCGCTACAATGAGCAGTTCTTC
CDR3 protein: CASSVGGGRYNEQFF

J gene: TRBJ2-7
D gene: NA
clone size: NA
V gene: TRBV27
CDR3 DNA: TGTGCCAGCTCCCCTGGGGTATGGTCCTACGAGCAGTACTTC
CDR3 protein: CASSPGVWSYEQYF

J gene: TRBJ2-2
D gene: NA
clone size: NA
V gene: TRBV5-8
CDR3 DNA: TGTGCCAGCAGCTCTCGGAATACCGGGGAGCTGTTTTTT
CDR3 protein: CASSSRNTGELFF

J gene: TRBJ1-5
D gene: NA
clone size: NA
V gene: TRBV28
CDR3 DNA: TGTGCCAGCAGTCCTTTTGGGGGGAATCAGCCCCAGCATTTT
CDR3 protein: CASSPFGGNQPQHF

J gene: TRBJ2-2
D gene: NA
clone size: once
V gene: TRBV21-1
CDR3 DNA: TGTGCCAGCAGCAAAGTAACTAGCGGGGGACTGAACACCGGGGAGCTGTTTTTT
CDR3 protein: CASSKVTSGGLNTGELFF

J gene: TRBJ2-6
D gene: NA
clone size: NA
V gene: TRBV6-1
CDR3 DNA: TGTGCCAGCACTGGGGGAAGGGCTGGGGCCAACGTCCTGACTTTC
CDR3 protein: CASTGGRAGANVLTF

J gene: TRBJ2-7
D gene: NA
clone size: NA
V gene: TRBV7-2
CDR3 DNA: TGTGCCAGCAGCCAAGGATGGATGCAGTACGAGCAGTACTTC
CDR3 protein: CASSQGWMQYEQYF

J gene: TRBJ1-1
D gene: NA
clone size: NA
V gene: TRBV15
CDR3 DNA: TGTGCCACCAGCAGAGATGTTCGGCAGATGAACACTGAAGCTTTCTTT
CDR3 protein: CATSRDVRQMNTEAFF

J gene: TRBJ1-1
D gene: NA
clone size: NA
V gene: TRBV2
CDR3 DNA: TGTGCCAGCAGTGAGGAGTGGTCGGCTGAAGCTTTCTTT
CDR3 protein: CASSEEWSAEAFF

J gene: TRBJ2-2
D gene: NA
clone size: NA
V gene: TRBV2
CDR3 DNA: TGTGCCAGCAGCCTCAGGGAAGTCACCGGGGAGCTGTTTTTT
CDR3 protein: CASSLREVTGELFF

J gene: TRBJ1-4
D gene: NA
clone size: few
V gene: TRBV9
CDR3 DNA: TGTGCCAGCAGCCCTCCCGGGGGGGAAAAACTGTTTTTT
CDR3 protein: CASSPPGGEKLFF

J gene: TRBJ1-3
D gene: NA
clone size: NA
V gene: TRBV6-5
CDR3 DNA: TGTGCCAGCAGTTACTCGAGGTGGATCTCTGGAAACACCATATATTTT
CDR3 protein: CASSYSRWISGNTIYF

J gene: TRBJ2-2
D gene: NA
clone size: once
V gene: TRBV5-1
CDR3 DNA: TGCGCCAGCAGGCTGGACGGAAACACCGGGGAGCTGTTTTTT
CDR3 protein: CASRLDGNTGELFF

J gene: TRBJ1-1
D gene: NA
clone size: once
V gene: TRBV4-3
CDR3 DNA: TGCGCCAGCAGCCGAGGGGGGAGAGGGGGCACTGAAGCTTTCTTT
CDR3 protein: CASSRGGRGGTEAFF

J gene: TRBJ2-7
D gene: TRBD2
clone size: few
V gene: TRBV4-1
CDR3 DNA: TGCGCCAGCAGCCGCCTAGCGGGGGCCACCTACGAGCAGTACTTC
CDR3 protein: CASSRLAGATYEQYF

J gene: TRBJ1-5
D gene: NA
clone size: NA
V gene: TRBV6-1
CDR3 DNA: TGTGCCAGCAGTGAGTTTGGAGGCAATCAGCCCCAGCATTTT
CDR3 protein: CASSEFGGNQPQHF

J gene: TRBJ1-3
D gene: NA
clone size: NA
V gene: TRBV7-9
CDR3 DNA: TGTGCCAGCAGCCTAAGGGGAATTTCTGGAAACACCATATATTTT
CDR3 protein: CASSLRGISGNTIYF

J gene: TRBJ1-4
D gene: NA
clone size: NA
V gene: TRBV28
CDR3 DNA: TGTGCCAGCAGTTCGCCAGCAACTAATGAAAAACTGTTTTTT
CDR3 protein: CASSSPATNEKLFF

J gene: TRBJ1-1
D gene: NA
clone size: NA
V gene: TRBV7-9
CDR3 DNA: TGTGCCAGCAGCTTATTCTCAGCTGAAGCTTTCTTT
CDR3 protein: CASSLFSAEAFF

J gene: TRBJ2-4
D gene: NA
clone size: NA
V gene: TRBV19
CDR3 DNA: TGTGCCAGTAGTGAGGGCCACACAAACGTTCAGTACTTC
CDR3 protein: CASSEGHTNVQYF

J gene: TRBJ1-2
D gene: TRBD1
clone size: NA
V gene: TRBV28
CDR3 DNA: TGTGCCAGCAGTTCTACCGGACAGGGGGCAGATGGCTACACCTTC
CDR3 protein: CASSSTGQGADGYTF

J gene: TRBJ1-5
D gene: NA
clone size: NA
V gene: TRBV19
CDR3 DNA: TGTGCCAGTAGTATAGCTGGGGGAGATCAGCCCCAGCATTTT
CDR3 protein: CASSIAGGDQPQHF

J gene: TRBJ1-1
D gene: NA
clone size: NA
V gene: TRBV19
CDR3 DNA: TGTGCCAGTAGTATAGAGGGGGTCATGAACACTGAAGCTTTCTTT
CDR3 protein: CASSIEGVMNTEAFF

J gene: TRBJ2-5
D gene: NA
clone size: NA
V gene: TRBV10-3
CDR3 DNA: TGTGCCATCAGTCAGAATCCAAACCAAGAGACCCAGTACTTC
CDR3 protein: CAISQNPNQETQYF

J gene: TRBJ1-5
D gene: NA
clone size: few
V gene: TRBV11-2
CDR3 DNA: TGTGCCAGCAGCTTTCAAGGCAATCAGCCCCAGCATTTT
CDR3 protein: CASSFQGNQPQHF

J gene: TRBJ2-2
D gene: TRBD2
clone size: NA
V gene: TRBV10-3
CDR3 DNA: TGTGCCGGCGGGGGGGCGAACACCGGGGAGCTGTTTTTT
CDR3 protein: CAGGGANTGELFF

J gene: TRBJ1-2
D gene: NA
clone size: NA
V gene: TRBV19
CDR3 DNA: TGTGCCAGTAGTACAGGGACTTATGGCTACACCTTC
CDR3 protein: CASSTGTYGYTF

J gene: TRBJ1-6
D gene: NA
clone size: NA
V gene: TRBV27
CDR3 DNA: TGTGCCAGCCTTGGGGAGGGAACCCTCCACTTT
CDR3 protein: CASLGEGTLHF

J gene: TRBJ2-7
D gene: NA
clone size: NA
V gene: TRBV6-5
CDR3 DNA: TGTGCCAGCATTCCCCCCGGGGCGGCGGCCTACGAGCAGTACTTC
CDR3 protein: CASIPPGAAAYEQYF

J gene: TRBJ1-2
D gene: TRBD1
clone size: NA
V gene: TRBV28
CDR3 DNA: TGTGCCAGCAGTTATCCGGGACAGGGAGACAGTGGCTACACCTTC
CDR3 protein: CASSYPGQGDSGYTF

J gene: TRBJ2-5
D gene: NA
clone size: NA
V gene: TRBV27
CDR3 DNA: TGTGCCAGCAGTCCTTCCCCGACGGGAGAGACCCAGTACTTC
CDR3 protein: CASSPSPTGETQYF

J gene: TRBJ2-7
D gene: NA
clone size: NA
V gene: TRBV6-1
CDR3 DNA: TGTGCCAGCAGTCAACCCCAGGGGGGAGAGCAGTACTTC
CDR3 protein: CASSQPQGGEQYF

J gene: TRBJ2-1
D gene: NA
clone size: NA
V gene: TRBV6-5
CDR3 DNA: TGTGCCAGCAGTTCAACTTCCAATGAGCAGTTCTTC
CDR3 protein: CASSSTSNEQFF

J gene: TRBJ2-1
D gene: NA
clone size: NA
V gene: TRBV5-1
CDR3 DNA: TGCGCCAGCAGCCTAGGGAGCTCCTACAATGAGCAGTTCTTC
CDR3 protein: CASSLGSSYNEQFF

J gene: TRBJ1-2
D gene: NA
clone size: NA
V gene: TRBV2
CDR3 DNA: TGTGCCAGCAGTGTAGGGGTTTACTACACCTTC
CDR3 protein: CASSVGVYYTF

J gene: TRBJ2-1
D gene: NA
clone size: NA
V gene: TRBV4-2
CDR3 DNA: TGTGCCAGCAGCCCCGGTTCGGGTTCATACAATGAGCAGTTCTTC
CDR3 protein: CASSPGSGSYNEQFF

J gene: TRBJ1-2
D gene: NA
clone size: NA
V gene: TRBV7-9
CDR3 DNA: TGTGCCAGCAGCTTAGCCGCCGGCTATGGCTACACCTTC
CDR3 protein: CASSLAAGYGYTF

J gene: TRBJ2-5
D gene: NA
clone size: NA
V gene: TRBV28
CDR3 DNA: TGTGCCAGTTACCTCAGCGGGACCCAGTACTTC
CDR3 protein: CASYLSGTQYF

J gene: TRBJ2-3
D gene: NA
clone size: NA
V gene: TRBV7-9
CDR3 DNA: TGTGCCAGCAGCTTTCTGGGGCGGGATACGCAGTATTTT
CDR3 protein: CASSFLGRDTQYF

J gene: TRBJ1-2
D gene: TRBD1
clone size: NA
V gene: TRBV29-1
CDR3 DNA: TGCAGCTCCAGCCAGACTACAGGGGAGGGAGGTGGCTACACCTTC
CDR3 protein: CSSSQTTGEGGGYTF

J gene: TRBJ2-3
D gene: TRBD1
clone size: NA
V gene: TRBV5-1
CDR3 DNA: TGCGCCAGCAGCCAGGCGGACAGGGGGCGCACAGATACGCAGTATTTT
CDR3 protein: CASSQADRGRTDTQYF